What follows is one T cell receptor beta chain and its context. Its antigen is unidentified. This entry comes from a study of T cell clonotyping in hematopoietic cell transplantation. Study overall: Cytoreduction preceded collection of pretransplant recipient samples.

Time point given: recipient sample about 28 days before transplant, after cytoreduction. Samples: about 28 days before transplant, then days 30, 100 and 180 after. CDR1 and CDR2 (germline): SGHTS, YDEGEE. Trimming removed 1 base at V and 7 bases at J, with 12 bases between. The CDR3 is 14 amino acids. The method was immunoSEQ multiplex PCR; TCRdb's version includes in-frame clones alone and lacks a portion of them. The table lists fewer than 50,000 clones, around 86% of them singletons. General study results and limits: Cells were unsorted, so CD4 and CD8 contributions were not separated.

This sample comprised peripheral blood mononuclear cells, obtained before stem cell transplant. This receptor was taken from a man in his sixties with biphenotypic leukemia. Some clones in this sample may be carry-over from other donors' samples. The rearrangement uses TRBV5-8 and TRBJ1-5, with D perhaps matching TRBD1 (6 bases). The CDR3 DNA is TGTGCCAGCAGCTTGCTGGGGAGGGGGCAGCCCCAGCATTTT. It encodes CASSLLGRGQPQHF.